This TCR beta chain stems from a study of blood T cell repertoires in COVID-19. About the research overall: The United States, Italy and Spain supplied acute and convalescent COVID-19 samples.

Under the authors' procedure: Amplified reference gene primers provided the basis for estimating nucleated cell counts. The method was immunoSEQ multiplex PCR; TCRdb's version includes in-frame clones alone and lacks a portion of them. V and J calls and clone size are copied from that table; D and trimming were computed from the DNA. The sample consists of about 66,000 clones, around 82% of them appearing once. Trimming shortened V by 0 bases and J by 2 bases, and 17 bases separated the two germline ends. Germline CDR1 and CDR2: WSHSY and SAAADI. There are 18 residues in the CDR3. This receptor was taken from a man between 60 and 75 years old with acute or convalescent COVID-19. The chain joins TRBV10-2 to TRBJ1-3; D is uncertain. Sequencing used peripheral blood. The CDR3 loop reads CASSESLGPAVPGNTIYF. In DNA, the CDR3 is TGCGCCAGCAGTGAGTCGTTAGGGCCAGCGGTACCTGGAAACACCATATATTTT.